This T cell receptor (beta chain) came from a study of blood T cell repertoires in COVID-19. Researchers sorted participants into cohorts using their self-reported clinical history. Using immunoSEQ multiplex PCR, the repertoire was profiled, and TCRdb retains in-frame clones only, with some absent. The sample carries some 310,000 clones, approximately 89% recorded once. The sequence came from a woman in her thirties who had recovered from COVID-19. The sequenced material came from PBMCs or T cells enriched from blood (not recorded which).

The CDR3 spells CASSLNEETQYF. CDR3 nucleotides: TGTGCCAGCAGCCTCAATGAGGAGACCCAGTACTTC. This chain links TRBV3-1 (or the pseudogene TRBV3-2) with TRBJ2-5; D uncertain. The germline gives CDR1 LGHDT, CDR2 YNNKEL (reference sequence). Trimming took 4 bases from V and 5 from J, leaving 8 bases between them. The CDR3 covers 12 residues.